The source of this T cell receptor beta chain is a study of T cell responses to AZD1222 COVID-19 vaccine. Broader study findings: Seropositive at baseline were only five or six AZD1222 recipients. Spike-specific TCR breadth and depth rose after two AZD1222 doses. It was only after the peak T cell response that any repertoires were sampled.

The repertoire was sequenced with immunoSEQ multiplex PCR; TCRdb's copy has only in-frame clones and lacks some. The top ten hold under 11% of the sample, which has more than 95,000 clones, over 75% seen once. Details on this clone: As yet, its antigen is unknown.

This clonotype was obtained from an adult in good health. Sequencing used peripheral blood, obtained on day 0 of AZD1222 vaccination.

CDR3 DNA sequence: TGTGCCAGCAGCTTAGGGGGGCGCTGGACTGAAGCTTTCTTT. Its translation is CASSLGGRWTEAFF. The V call is TRBV5-6, the J call TRBJ1-1; D may be TRBD1 (6 bases). Germline CDR1 reads SGHDT; CDR2 reads YYEEEE. V lost 2 bases and J lost 5, with 13 bases in between. CDR3 length: 14 amino acids.